The next 15 T cell receptor beta chains were all read from a single sample in a study of T cells in Graves' hyperthyroidism and ophthalmopathy. The CDR3 regions of TCR beta were amplified from RNA transcripts. A set of HTBI primers served as the primers for a first-round RT-PCR of the TCR CDR3. Via MiXCR, TCRdb re-called the multiplex PCR reads, giving one row per CDR3 protein. The profile shows roughly 99,000 distinct CDR3 sequences, around a sixth of them singletons. Sequencing was carried out using blood. The receptors derive from a woman in her fifties or sixties with Graves' hyperthyroidism.

A remark on this clonotype: A much more abundant neighbour one base away suggests this may be a read error. The chain recombines TRBV6-2 or TRBV6-3 with TRBJ1-1; a possible D gene is TRBD1 (5 bases). CDR1 is MNHEY, CDR2 SVGEGT, per germline. CDR3 length equals 13 residues. The V and J ends lost 9 bases and 4 bases respectively, with 15 bases between them. The CDR3 here is CASGGEMSTEAFF. The CDR3 nucleotides read TGTGCCAGTGGGGGAGAAATGAGCACTGAAGCTTTCTTT.

As for this clonotype: A much larger clone differs by one base, so this may be a read error. This sequence joins TRBV13 and TRBJ2-1; 12 nucleotides match TRBD2. Germline V lookup: CDR1 PRHDT, CDR2 FYEKMQ (reference sequence). CDR3 length equals 17 residues. The DNA for the CDR3 is TGCGCCAGCAGCTTGTGGCACCTAGCGGGAGGGTACAATGAGCAGTTCTTC. Amino acids: CASSLWHLAGGYNEQFF.

The table lists this clonotype with many counts. The chain combines TRBV27 with TRBJ2-2; D remains ambiguous. Germline-derived CDR1 and CDR2 are MNHEY and SMNVEV (reference sequence). The CDR3 is 15 residues long. V was clipped by 8 bases and J by 0 bases, with 13 bases between them. CDR3 in amino acids: CASAVDPTNTGELFF. The CDR3 DNA follows: TGTGCCAGCGCCGTCGACCCCACGAACACCGGGGAGCTGTTTTTT.

In nucleotides, the CDR3 is TGTGCCAGCAGCTACACTGGGGGGGCCAACGTCCTGACTTTC. This sequence encodes CASSYTGGANVLTF. The chain recombines TRBV11-2 with TRBJ2-6; D is uncertain. The germline V gene has CDR1 SGHAT and CDR2 FQNNGV. The CDR3 runs to 14 residues. V was shortened by 4 bases and J by 4 bases, with 8 bases between the two germline ends.

This clonotype was observed a few times. This may stem from a read error, because a much larger clone lies one nucleotide away. Here the CDR3 omits its conserved ending phenylalanine or tryptophan, so a read error is the likely source. The genes are TRBV28 and TRBJ1-6, with 7 bases fitting TRBD1. The CDR3 is 12 amino acids. Germline loops: CDR1 MDHEN, CDR2 SYDVKM. The ends lost 7 bases at V and 9 bases at J; junction bases unmatched: 3. Written as DNA, the CDR3 is TGTGCCAGCAACAGGGGTGGTTCACCCCTCCACCTT. Protein: CASNRGGSPLHL.

The chain employs TRBV20-1 and TRBJ1-6, with a tentative D call TRBD1 (6 bases). Germline lookup yields CDR1 DFQATT and CDR2 SNEGSKA (reference sequence). This CDR3 is 13 amino acids long. V dropped 3 bases and J dropped 8 bases, with 11 bases sitting between them. DNA of the CDR3: TGCAGTGCTAGGGACAGTATCGATTCACCCCTCCACTTT. Its protein product is CSARDSIDSPLHF.

This clonotype came up many times. CDR3 coding DNA: TGCAGCGTTTTAGACTATGGCTACACCTTC. Translating it yields CSVLDYGYTF. The chain employs TRBV29-1 and TRBJ1-2; D is unclear. CDR1 and CDR2 from the germline V gene are SQVTM and ANQGSEA. Trimming pared 5 bases from V and 3 bases from J, leaving 4 bases between. The CDR3 totals 10 residues.

In its sample, this clonotype was seen many times. The rearrangement joins TRBV14 to TRBJ2-3; D gene unclear. There are 13 residues in the CDR3. The germline V gene has CDR1 SGHDN and CDR2 FVKESK. V was shortened by 5 bases and J by 1 base, with 7 bases between the two germline ends. The CDR3 DNA is TGTGCCAGCAGCAGCCAACGCACAGATACGCAGTATTTT. Its translation is CASSSQRTDTQYF.

This clonotype showed up many times. The J gene is TRBJ2-1, the V gene TRBV20-1; TRBD2 aligns across 11 bases. The CDR3 totals 17 residues. Trimming cost V 3 bases and J 5 bases; bases outside gene matches: 12. Looked up from germline, CDR1 is DFQATT and CDR2 is SNEGSKA (reference sequence). The CDR3 loop reads CSARTLAGAASNNEQFF. The DNA of the CDR3 is TGCAGTGCTAGGACACTAGCGGGAGCGGCCTCGAACAATGAGCAGTTCTTC.

This clonotype was detected many times. The chain has TRBV9 and TRBJ1-5; D is uncertain. CDR3 length: 15 residues. Germline V CDR1 and CDR2: SGDLS, YYNGEE. Trimming left V 0 bases short and J 3 bases short, with 10 bases between. The CDR3 DNA follows: TGTGCCAGCAGCGTAGACGGTGGGTACAATCAGCCCCAGCATTTT. It is translated as CASSVDGGYNQPQHF.

This chain links TRBV4-1 with TRBJ1-1; TRBD1 aligns across 8 bases. The germline V gene has CDR1 MGHRA and CDR2 YSYEKL. Trimming at V came to 1 base and at J to 3 bases, leaving 1 base not matched to a gene. The CDR3 extends over 14 amino acids. The CDR3: CASSQVGQDTEAFF. For the CDR3, the DNA is TGCGCCAGCAGCCAAGTGGGACAGGACACTGAAGCTTTCTTT.

This clonotype was observed many times. The genes are TRBV5-1 and TRBJ2-3; unclear D gene. Germline V gene data show CDR1 as SGHRS and CDR2 as YFSETQ. CDR3 size: 11 residues. With 0 bases removed from V and 8 bases from J, the gap between germline ends came to 4 bases. The CDR3 loop reads CASSLEVTQYF. The CDR3 DNA is TGCGCCAGCAGCTTGGAAGTTACGCAGTATTTT.

This clonotype was counted ten times or more. J is TRBJ1-4 and V is TRBV24-1; the D gene is possibly TRBD1 (5 bases). Looked up from germline, CDR1 is KGHDR and CDR2 is SFDVKD. V lost 8 bases to trimming and J lost 8 bases, with 26 bases between them. The CDR3 has 17 amino acids. CDR3 sequence: CATTLVGAARREEKLFF. The CDR3 nucleotides read TGTGCCACCACCCTCGTAGGGGCGGCGAGGCGGGAAGAAAAACTGTTTTTT.

This chain joins TRBV28 and TRBJ2-3; D is ambiguous. The CDR3 has 13 residues. The V end lost 5 bases, the J end lost 7 bases, and 13 bases lay between the germline ends. Germline-derived CDR1 and CDR2 are MDHEN and SYDVKM. The CDR3 protein is CASSPQPSHTQYF. The CDR3, as DNA: TGTGCCAGCAGTCCCCAGCCGTCGCATACGCAGTATTTT. Looking up the rest from reference TRBV28 and TRBJ2-3 gives the full variable domain: DVKVTQSSRYLVKRTGEKVFLECVQDMDHENMFWYRQDPGLGLRLIYFSYDVKMKEKGDIPEGYSVSREKKERFSLILESASTNQTSMYLCASSPQPSHTQYFGPGTRLTVL.

This clonotype was observed at least ten times. The V gene is TRBV27, the J gene TRBJ2-7; D remains ambiguous. CDR1 is MNHEY, CDR2 SMNVEV, per germline (reference sequence). With 2 bases removed from V and 7 bases from J, the gap between germline ends came to 9 bases. There are 12 residues in the CDR3. CDR3 nucleotide sequence: TGTGCCAGCAGTTTACTAGGCCGGGAGCAGTACTTC. It translates to CASSLLGREQYF.